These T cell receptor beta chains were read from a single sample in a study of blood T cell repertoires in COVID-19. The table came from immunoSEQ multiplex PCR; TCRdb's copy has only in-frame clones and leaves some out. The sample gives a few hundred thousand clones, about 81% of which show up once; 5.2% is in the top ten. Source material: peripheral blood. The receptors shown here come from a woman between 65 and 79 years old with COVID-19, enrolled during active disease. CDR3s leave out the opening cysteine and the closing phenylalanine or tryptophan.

ASQSGMLYNEQF	12	TRBV6-5	TRBJ2-1
ASSPSGGKLTQY	12	TRBV7-2	TRBJ2-5
ASSPRQGLALH	11	TRBV28	TRBJ1-6
ATSRRVSDTEAF	12	TRBV24-1	TRBJ1-1
ASSLLILDREGEQF	14	TRBV5-6	TRBJ2-1
ASSQTLDGSYEQY	13	TRBV3-1/TRBV3-2	TRBJ2-7
ASSQDIENSPLH	12	TRBV4-3	TRBJ1-6
ASSGTPLYNSPLH	13	TRBV19	TRBJ1-6
ASSIQGQYTEAF	12	TRBV7-2	TRBJ1-1
ASSQDRQVGHGELF	14	TRBV4-1	TRBJ2-2
ASSLGQGWSNEQY	13	TRBV28	TRBJ2-7
ASSDPGTGASYEQY	14	TRBV11-2	TRBJ2-7
ASSLTPVIAGGQETQY	16	TRBV7-2	TRBJ2-5
ASRPGTVYSPLH	12	TRBV6-5	TRBJ1-6
ASSLLVETTNEKLF	14	TRBV28	TRBJ1-4
ASSLGDRLNEKLF	13	TRBV5-1	TRBJ1-4
ASSQVIGSNEKLF	13	TRBV4-3	TRBJ1-4
ASNPADRGLGEQY	13	TRBV6-2/TRBV6-3	TRBJ2-7
ASSLARSGRPHEQY	14	TRBV7-2	TRBJ2-7
ASSPQPGTVRNYGYT	15	TRBV18	TRBJ1-2
ASSQKWGQGDEQY	13	TRBV4-2	TRBJ2-7
ASSFRTVGPGANVLT	15	TRBV5-8	TRBJ2-6
ASSLGGLMETQY	12	TRBV5-4	TRBJ2-5
ASSLSGTGGGGAPLH	15	TRBV28	TRBJ1-6
ASSRPTRDQY	10	TRBV3-1/TRBV3-2	TRBJ2-5
ASSQDQGSSLNTIY	14	TRBV4-3	TRBJ1-3
ASSPDRLAYNEQF	13	TRBV18	TRBJ2-1
AWSSLEGGYT	10	TRBV30	TRBJ1-2
ASSKDSHSNQPQH	13	TRBV2	TRBJ1-5
ASSVESGGRPNEKLF	15	TRBV9	TRBJ1-4
ASSLGSGNYNEQF	13	TRBV11-2	TRBJ2-1
ASSHESPGMAEAF	13	TRBV14	TRBJ1-1
ASSFGRLAQGSQETQY	16	TRBV11-2	TRBJ2-5
ASSLGTAGNQPQH	13	TRBV7-2	TRBJ1-5
AWMMFGRGFGTEAF	14	TRBV30	TRBJ1-1
ASSPRGVALRGYT	13	TRBV19	TRBJ1-2
SVAGTGYNEQF	11	TRBV29-1	TRBJ2-1
ASSPRQGRDTEAF	13	TRBV18	TRBJ1-1
AWSVLATATMEQF	13	TRBV30	TRBJ2-1
ASSQGIMYTEAF	12	TRBV19	TRBJ1-1
ASSLIGQALNTIY	13	TRBV28	TRBJ1-3
ASSLRTSATDTQY	13	TRBV5-4	TRBJ2-3
ASSPRTSRSTDTQY	14	TRBV4-1	TRBJ2-3